Below are 27 T cell receptor beta chains sequenced from a single sample in a study of Ad26.COV2.S vaccination and SARS-CoV-2 variants (dated by TCRdb to the early 2020s). Libraries were prepared through the immunoSEQ multiplex PCR assay. TCRdb took this table from immuneACCESS and kept in-frame rearrangements with V and J called. Such tables lack part of the clones; where checked against another copy, unresolved V genes explain under half of the gap, and the rest is unexplained. Here the sample has 300,000 to 350,000 clones; around four fifths occur a single time. The ten most abundant clones make up around 2% of the sample. In the paper's terms, the treatment or condition label means: 19 received Ad26.COV2.S at low or high dose, single or two shots; 5 received placebo; per-sample allocation not given. Repertoires of vaccine and placebo recipients were sequenced from samples collected on day 63 after the first injection.

Sequenced here: peripheral blood, sampled in a trial of Ad26.COV2.S vaccine versus placebo. All receptors derive from a person between 18 and 60 years old who received the Ad26.COV2.S COVID-19 vaccine or a placebo.

About this clone itself: Different DNA sequences within this sample yield the same CDR3. The chain recombines TRBV27 with TRBJ1-5; D unclear. The V gene lost 0 bases and the J gene lost 1 base, with 1 base spanning the gap. The CDR3 spans 13 residues. CDR1 and CDR2 from the germline V gene are MNHEY and SMNVEV (reference sequence). The CDR3 loop is CASSLSSNQPQHF. The CDR3 bases are TGTGCCAGCAGTTTATCAAGCAATCAGCCCCAGCATTTT.

The chain uses TRBV19 and TRBJ1-5; D may be TRBD1 (5 bases). The CDR3 runs 13 residues. V was pared by 6 bases and J by 3 bases, with 9 bases between. Per the germline V gene, CDR1 is LNHDA and CDR2 is SQIVND (reference sequence). CDR3 protein: CASSQGSNQPQHF. CDR3 nucleotides: TGTGCCAGTAGCCAGGGATCCAATCAGCCCCAGCATTTT. The full variable domain, its missing parts supplied by reference TRBV19 and TRBJ1-5, is DGGITQSPKYLFRKEGQNVTLSCEQNLNHDAMYWYRQDPGQGLRLIYYSQIVNDFQKGDIAEGYSVSREKKESFPLTVTSAQKNPTAFYLCASSQGSNQPQHFGDGTRLSIL.

This chain links TRBV5-4 with TRBJ2-1; D remains unclear. The V and J ends lost 0 bases and 4 bases respectively, with 8 bases between them. CDR3 length: 14 residues. Germline CDR1 and CDR2: SGHNT and YYREEE (reference sequence). The CDR3 bases are TGTGCCAGCAGCTTGGCTGAGGATTACAATGAGCAGTTCTTC. It translates to CASSLAEDYNEQFF.

The V gene is TRBV7-6, the J gene TRBJ2-1; TRBD2 aligns across 9 bases. V trimming: 5 bases; J trimming: 3 bases; junction bases outside the gene matches: 5. Germline assignment: CDR1 SGHVS and CDR2 FNYEAQ. This CDR3 has 15 residues. CDR3 nucleotides: TGTGCCAGCAGCCGGGCGGGGGGGGACTACAATGAGCAGTTCTTC. Protein product: CASSRAGGDYNEQFF.

The rearrangement uses TRBV21-1 and TRBJ1-5. TRBV21-1 counts as a pseudogene. The CDR3 length is 13 residues. CDR3 nucleotides: TGTGCCAGCAGCAAAGATTTCCGGGGCGCCCAGCATTTT. Translated, it gives CASSKDFRGAQHF.

The chain uses TRBV18 and TRBJ1-2; 11 nucleotides match TRBD1. Germline CDR1 reads KGHSH; CDR2 reads LQKENI. The CDR3 covers 18 residues. The trim removed 2 bases at V and 2 bases at J, leaving 10 bases unmatched. This CDR3 reads CASSPSGTGGALNYGYTF. The CDR3 DNA sequence: TGTGCCAGCTCACCATCCGGGACAGGGGGTGCCCTAAACTATGGCTACACCTTC.

J is TRBJ1-4 and V is TRBV5-1, with 7 bases matching TRBD1. CDR3 size: 17 residues. Germline CDR1 and CDR2: SGHRS and YFSETQ. V shed 1 base, J shed 2 bases, and the junction held 8 bases outside the gene matches. CDR3 residues: CASSLYPFRGTNEKLFF. The CDR3 DNA is TGCGCCAGCAGCTTGTACCCCTTCAGGGGGACTAATGAAAAACTGTTTTTT.

The chain combines TRBV2 with TRBJ2-3; TRBD2 agrees at 10 bases. Germline values: CDR1 SNHLY, CDR2 FYNNEI. This CDR3 region has 17 residues. The junction had 7 bases not matched to a gene; V was cut back by 0 bases and J by 4 bases. CDR3 in amino acids: CASSEALGLANPDTQYF. As DNA, the CDR3 is TGTGCCAGCAGTGAAGCGCTGGGACTAGCGAACCCAGATACGCAGTATTTT.

The chain carries TRBV9 and TRBJ1-3, with TRBD1 matching over 9 bases. Per the germline V gene, CDR1 is SGDLS and CDR2 is YYNGEE. J was trimmed by 4 bases and V by 2 bases; bases with no gene match: 7. The CDR3 covers 16 residues. This CDR3 reads CASSVTQGAQGNTIYF. The CDR3 region has the DNA TGTGCCAGCAGCGTTACACAGGGGGCGCAAGGAAACACCATATATTTT.

The V call is TRBV27, the J call TRBJ2-7; 10 bases map to TRBD1. This CDR3 contains 15 residues. Germline CDR1 reads MNHEY; CDR2 reads SMNVEV (reference sequence). V gave up 5 bases and J gave up 0 bases; unmatched junction bases: 4. CDR3 coding DNA: TGTGCCAGCAGTCGACAGGGGGCTTCCTCCTACGAGCAGTACTTC. This sequence encodes CASSRQGASSYEQYF.

This chain connects TRBV18 to TRBJ1-1; no clear D. The germline gives CDR1 KGHSH, CDR2 LQKENI. The CDR3 spans 15 residues. Trimming took off 3 bases at V and 0 bases at J, with 11 bases between the two ends. This chain's CDR3 is CASSPSSQMNTEAFF. DNA of the CDR3: TGTGCCAGCTCACCTTCCTCACAAATGAACACTGAAGCTTTCTTT.

V and J are TRBV4-1 and TRBJ1-2; perhaps TRBD1 as D (6 bases). Germline-derived CDR1 and CDR2 are MGHRA and YSYEKL. The germline V and J ends were trimmed by 0 bases and 4 bases, with 15 bases remaining between them. This CDR3 comprises 16 residues. The DNA for the CDR3 is TGCGCCAGCAGCCAAGATCCGGGGGGCTCGGGCTATGGCTACACCTTC. This translates into CASSQDPGGSGYGYTF.

This sequence joins TRBV28 and TRBJ1-2; maybe TRBD1 (5 bases). This CDR3 is 14 amino acids long. V gave up 6 bases and J gave up 2 bases, with 13 bases separating them. Germline CDR1 MDHEN, CDR2 SYDVKM. CDR3: CASSPWGDNYGYTF. CDR3 DNA sequence: TGTGCCAGCAGCCCATGGGGGGACAACTATGGCTACACCTTC.

The rearrangement uses TRBV28 and TRBJ2-5; the match to TRBD1 covers 7 bases. The CDR3 consists of 12 residues. After removal of 9 bases from V and 5 bases from J, the junction contained 6 bases not matched to a gene. Looked up from germline, CDR1 is MDHEN and CDR2 is SYDVKM. The CDR3 coding sequence is TGTGCCAGTAGACAGGGATGGGAGACCCAGTACTTC. Its protein product is CASRQGWETQYF.

Notes on this clone: Other DNA sequences of this sample code for an identical CDR3. The gene calls are TRBV2 and TRBJ1-2; D not certain. V lost 8 bases, J lost 4 bases, and 11 bases lay in between. Germline CDR1 and CDR2: SNHLY and FYNNEI. This CDR3 is built from 12 residues. CDR3 sequence: CASSEGGYGYTF. The CDR3 DNA sequence: TGTGCCAGCTCTGAGGGAGGCTATGGCTACACCTTC.

This clone was observed once. The rearrangement joins TRBV6-5 to TRBJ2-7, with D perhaps TRBD1 or TRBD2 (5 bases each). CDR1 is MNHEY and CDR2 is SVGAGI in the germline V gene. V dropped 6 bases and J dropped 1 base, with 16 bases sitting between them. The CDR3 contains 15 residues. In DNA, the CDR3 is TGTGCCAGCAGCCTCGGGACGGGTAAATCCTACGAGCAGTACTTC. Its translation is CASSLGTGKSYEQYF.

The chain has TRBV10-3 and TRBJ2-7; the D is unclear. Germline V gene data show CDR1 as ENHRY and CDR2 as SYGVKD. V shed 8 bases and J shed 0 bases, with 8 bases lying between them. There are 12 residues in the CDR3. As DNA, the CDR3 is TGTGCCATCGCCGCGAGCTCCTACGAGCAGTACTTC. It codes for CAIAASSYEQYF.

This chain uses TRBV27 with TRBJ2-7, with a tentative D call TRBD1 (6 bases). Trimming stripped 3 bases from V and 3 bases from J, with 15 bases between. CDR3 length: 15 residues. The germline V gene has CDR1 MNHEY and CDR2 SMNVEV (reference sequence). The DNA for the CDR3 is TGTGCCAGCAGTTTGAGGCAGGGGAGCCACTACGAGCAGTACTTC. Its translation: CASSLRQGSHYEQYF.

V is TRBV20-1 and J is TRBJ1-1; TRBD1 aligns across 11 bases. Germline CDR1 is DFQATT and CDR2 is SNEGSKA (reference sequence). The CDR3 length is 13 residues. With 3 bases clipped from V and 5 bases from J, the junction kept 2 bases outside the gene matches. The CDR3 region is CSASRDRGTEAFF. CDR3 DNA: TGCAGTGCTAGTCGGGACAGGGGGACTGAAGCTTTCTTT.

This clone was counted a single time. The chain carries TRBV4-2 and TRBJ2-3; 9 bases are shared with TRBD1. CDR1 and CDR2 (germline): LGHNA, YNFKEQ. The CDR3 has 17 amino acids. The trim removed 1 base at V and 2 bases at J, leaving 7 bases unmatched. The CDR3 nucleotides are TGTGCCAGCAGCCAAGCCGTAAACAGGGGGCTCACAGATACGCAGTATTTT. Its translation: CASSQAVNRGLTDTQYF.

The chain recombines TRBV7-7 with TRBJ2-5; possibly TRBD1 for D (6 bases). The germline V gene encodes CDR1 SSHAT and CDR2 FNYEAQ (reference sequence). V was trimmed by 4 bases and J by 7 bases, leaving 16 bases between them. The CDR3 loop spans 14 amino acids. CDR3 nucleotides: TGTGCCAGCAGCTCCGCAGGGGTTGAGGGGACCCAGTACTTC. Protein sequence: CASSSAGVEGTQYF.

V is TRBV4-1 and J is TRBJ2-7, with 11 positions matching TRBD2. This CDR3 has 17 residues. CDR1 is MGHRA, CDR2 YSYEKL, per germline. The trim removed 0 bases at V and 2 bases at J, leaving 6 bases unmatched. This chain's CDR3 is CASSQDPPSGGTYEQYF. The CDR3 DNA is TGCGCCAGCAGCCAAGATCCGCCTAGCGGGGGGACCTACGAGCAGTACTTC.

The genes are TRBV7-6 and TRBJ2-7; 8 nucleotides agree with TRBD1. The CDR3 runs 15 residues. Germline V lookup: CDR1 SGHVS, CDR2 FNYEAQ. The V segment lost 5 bases and the J segment 5 bases; nucleotides outside the gene matches: 11. DNA for the CDR3: TGTGCCAGCAGCCTCGGACAGGGAGGCGTGGACGAGCAGTACTTC. Translating gives CASSLGQGGVDEQYF.

This sequence joins TRBV19 and TRBJ1-5, with a weak D call TRBD1 (5 bases). Germline assignment: CDR1 LNHDA and CDR2 SQIVND (reference sequence). This CDR3 spans 14 amino acids. The V end was cut by 5 bases, the J end by 5 bases, with 13 bases between. This CDR3 is CASSFRERHQPQHF. CDR3 coding DNA: TGTGCCAGTAGTTTCAGGGAACGGCATCAGCCCCAGCATTTT.

The table lists this clone with a few counts. The chain joins TRBV28 to TRBJ1-2; D perhaps matches TRBD1 (6 bases). The length of the CDR3 is 13 residues. Germline lookup yields CDR1 MDHEN and CDR2 SYDVKM. Trimming pared 10 bases from V and 0 bases from J, leaving 12 bases between. The CDR3 DNA reads as TGTGCCATCGAGGACAGAGCTAACTATGGCTACACCTTC. Translation gives CAIEDRANYGYTF.

The chain uses TRBV12-3 or TRBV12-4 and TRBJ2-7; D remains unclear. This CDR3 contains 13 residues. The V gene lost 0 bases and the J gene lost 4 bases, with 7 bases spanning the gap. CDR3 in DNA: TGTGCCAGCAGTTTAGCAGGGATATACGAGCAGTACTTC. This gives the protein CASSLAGIYEQYF.

The V gene is TRBV21-1, the J gene TRBJ2-7; the table's D call of TRBD1 was not tested on the DNA. TRBV21-1 is an annotated pseudogene. This CDR3 spans 17 amino acids. The CDR3, as DNA: TGTGCCAGCAGCAAAGCGGCGAGACAGGGTATTCCCTACGAGCAGTACTTC. This sequence encodes CASSKAARQGIPYEQYF.